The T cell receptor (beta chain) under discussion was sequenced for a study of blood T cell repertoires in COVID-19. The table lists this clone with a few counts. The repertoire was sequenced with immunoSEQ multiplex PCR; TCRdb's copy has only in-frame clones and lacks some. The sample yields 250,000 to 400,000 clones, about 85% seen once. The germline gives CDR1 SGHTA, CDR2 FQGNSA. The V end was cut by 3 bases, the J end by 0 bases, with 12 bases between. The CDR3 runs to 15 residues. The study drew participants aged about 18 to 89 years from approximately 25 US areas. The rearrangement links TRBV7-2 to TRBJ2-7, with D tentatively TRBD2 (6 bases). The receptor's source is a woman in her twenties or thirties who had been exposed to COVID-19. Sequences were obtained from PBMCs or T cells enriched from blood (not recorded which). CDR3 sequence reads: CASSFRDGSSYEQYF. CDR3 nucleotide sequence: TGTGCCAGCAGCTTTAGGGACGGGAGCTCCTACGAGCAGTACTTC.